The source of this TCR beta chain is a study of CD8+CD57+ T cells in acquired aplastic anemia. Overall study: On average, sorted CD4+ and CD8+ cells gave about 2.9 ug of DNA. Broader study findings: Found in both controls and patients were approximately 31 CD8+ CDR3 sequences.

Genomic DNA provided the template from which TCR beta VDJ and CDR3 profiles were obtained. TCRdb re-derived calls from the reads in MiXCR, one entry per CDR3 protein. The sample yields about 160,000 distinct CDR3 sequences, around 48% seen once. Remarks on this clonotype: Its antigen remains unidentified.

An expansion of CD8+CD57+ cells by flow cytometry had been shown in patients chosen for sequencing. The sequence derives from a human donor with aplastic anemia. The sequenced sample consisted of sorted CD4+, CD8+, or CD8+CD57+ T cells (not recorded which) from PBMCs.

CDR3 in DNA: TGTGCCAGCAGCCGAACAAGGACAGGTTACGAGCAGTACTTC. Translating it yields CASSRTRTGYEQYF. The chain has TRBV7-2 and TRBJ2-7, with TRBD1 matching over 7 bases. Germline values: CDR1 SGHTA, CDR2 FQGNSA. This CDR3 has 14 amino acids. V dropped 5 bases and J dropped 4; count of bases not matched to a gene: 8.